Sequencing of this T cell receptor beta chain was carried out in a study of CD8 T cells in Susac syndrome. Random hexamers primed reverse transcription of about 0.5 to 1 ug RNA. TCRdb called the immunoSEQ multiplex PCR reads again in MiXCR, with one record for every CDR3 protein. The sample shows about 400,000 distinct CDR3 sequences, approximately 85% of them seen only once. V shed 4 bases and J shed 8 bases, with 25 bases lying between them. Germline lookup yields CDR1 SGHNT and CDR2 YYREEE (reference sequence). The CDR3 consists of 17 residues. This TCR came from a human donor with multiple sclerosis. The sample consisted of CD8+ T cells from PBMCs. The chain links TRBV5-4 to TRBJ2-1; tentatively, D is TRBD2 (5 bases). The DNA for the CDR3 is TGTGCCAGCAGCCCCAGCCCCGGACTCCCCATAGTGGATGAGCAGTTCTTC. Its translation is CASSPSPGLPIVDEQFF.